This T cell receptor beta chain originates from a study of CD8+ T cells in alopecia areata. On the study more broadly: Treated patients were given oral tofacitinib, which was dosed at 5 to 10 mg twice daily. Whole-study results and caveats: Scalp and blood samples kept many expanded lesional clones throughout tofacitinib. Across lesional scalp, and particularly alopecia totalis/universalis, clonality surpassed that of normal scalp.

Stated treatment: oral pan-JAK inhibitor, 5-10 mg twice daily. About this clone: Its antigen is currently unknown.

Trimming took 4 bases from V and 0 from J, leaving 7 bases between them. From germline, CDR1 is GTSNPN and CDR2 SVGIG (reference sequence). There are 13 residues in the CDR3. Sequencing templates came from extracted RNA that was reverse transcribed into cDNA. Repertoires were generated with immunoSEQ multiplex PCR, while TCRdb's copy carries only in-frame clones and drops some. Seen here are about 200,000 clones, roughly 60% observed once, and the top ten hold approximately 1%. Specimen: CD4+ T cells sorted from blood, collected at week 24, from a patient treated with tofacitinib. The chain links TRBV30 to TRBJ1-3; D is unresolved. The sequence was collected from a human donor with alopecia areata. The CDR3 DNA follows: TGTGCCTGGATCAGGAGCTCTGGAAACACCATATATTTT. Its translation is CAWIRSSGNTIYF.